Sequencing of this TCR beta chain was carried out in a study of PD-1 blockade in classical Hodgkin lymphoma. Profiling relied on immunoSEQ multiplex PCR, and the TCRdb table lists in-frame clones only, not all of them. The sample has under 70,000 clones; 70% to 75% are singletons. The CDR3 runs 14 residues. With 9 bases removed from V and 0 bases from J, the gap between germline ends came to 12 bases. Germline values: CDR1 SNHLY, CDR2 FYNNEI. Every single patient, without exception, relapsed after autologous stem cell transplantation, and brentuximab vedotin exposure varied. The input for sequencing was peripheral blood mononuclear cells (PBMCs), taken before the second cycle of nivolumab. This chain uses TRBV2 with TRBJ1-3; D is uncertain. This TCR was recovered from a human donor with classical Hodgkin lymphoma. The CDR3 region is CASNPTSSGNTIYF. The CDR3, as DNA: TGTGCCAGTAACCCTACGAGCTCTGGAAACACCATATATTTT. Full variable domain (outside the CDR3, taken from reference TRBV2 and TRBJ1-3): EPEVTQTPSHQVTQMGQEVILRCVPISNHLYFYWYRQILGQKVEFLVSFYNNEISEKSEIFDDQFSVERPDGSNFTLKIRSTKLEDSAMYFCASNPTSSGNTIYFGEGSWLTVV.